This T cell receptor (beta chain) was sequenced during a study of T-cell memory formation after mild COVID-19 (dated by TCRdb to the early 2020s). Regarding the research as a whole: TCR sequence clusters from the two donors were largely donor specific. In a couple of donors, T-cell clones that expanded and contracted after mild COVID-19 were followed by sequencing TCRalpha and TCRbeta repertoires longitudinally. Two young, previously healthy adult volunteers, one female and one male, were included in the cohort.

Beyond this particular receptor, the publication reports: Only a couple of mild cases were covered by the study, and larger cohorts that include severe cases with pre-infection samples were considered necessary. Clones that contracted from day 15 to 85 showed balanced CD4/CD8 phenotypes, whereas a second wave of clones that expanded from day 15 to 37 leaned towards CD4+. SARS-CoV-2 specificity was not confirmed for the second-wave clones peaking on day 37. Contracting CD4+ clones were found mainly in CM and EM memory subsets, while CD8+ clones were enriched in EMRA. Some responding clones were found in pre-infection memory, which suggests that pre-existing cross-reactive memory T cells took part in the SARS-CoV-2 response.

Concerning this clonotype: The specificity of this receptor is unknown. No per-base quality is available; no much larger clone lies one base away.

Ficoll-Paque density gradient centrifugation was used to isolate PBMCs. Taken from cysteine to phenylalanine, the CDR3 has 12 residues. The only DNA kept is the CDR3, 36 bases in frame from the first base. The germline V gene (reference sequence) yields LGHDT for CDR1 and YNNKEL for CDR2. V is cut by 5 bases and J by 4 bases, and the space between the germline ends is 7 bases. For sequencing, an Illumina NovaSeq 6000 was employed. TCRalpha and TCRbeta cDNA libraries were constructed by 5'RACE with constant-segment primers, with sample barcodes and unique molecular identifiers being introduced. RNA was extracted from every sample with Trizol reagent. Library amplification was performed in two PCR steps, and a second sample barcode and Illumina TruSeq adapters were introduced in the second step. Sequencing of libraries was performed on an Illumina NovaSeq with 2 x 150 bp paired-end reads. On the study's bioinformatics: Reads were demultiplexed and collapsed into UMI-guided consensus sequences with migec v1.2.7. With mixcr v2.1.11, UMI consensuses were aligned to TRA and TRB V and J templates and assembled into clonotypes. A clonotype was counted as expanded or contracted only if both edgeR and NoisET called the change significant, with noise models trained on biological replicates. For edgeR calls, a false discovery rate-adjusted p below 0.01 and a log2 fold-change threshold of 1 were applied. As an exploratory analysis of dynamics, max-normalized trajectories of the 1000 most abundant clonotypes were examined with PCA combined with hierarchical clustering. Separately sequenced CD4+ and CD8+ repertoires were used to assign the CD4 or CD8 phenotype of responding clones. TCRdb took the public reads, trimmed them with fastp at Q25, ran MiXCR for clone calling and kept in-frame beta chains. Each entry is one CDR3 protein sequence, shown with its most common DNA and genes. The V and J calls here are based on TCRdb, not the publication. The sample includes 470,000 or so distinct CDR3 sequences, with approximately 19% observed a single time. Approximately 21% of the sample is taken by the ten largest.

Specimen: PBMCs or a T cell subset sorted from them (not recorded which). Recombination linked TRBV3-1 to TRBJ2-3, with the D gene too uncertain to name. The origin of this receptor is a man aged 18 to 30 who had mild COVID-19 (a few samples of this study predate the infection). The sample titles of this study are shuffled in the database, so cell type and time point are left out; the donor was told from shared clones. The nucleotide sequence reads TGTGCCAGCAGCTCAAGTTCAGATACGCAGTATTTT. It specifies CASSSSSDTQYF.